The 29 T cell receptor beta chains below were found in one sample sequenced in a study of blood T cells in healthy people across ages. Combining a sample-barcoded 5' primer with a J-beta primer mix, a second PCR ran for 7 to 11 cycles. TCRdb recomputed calls from the 5' RACE reads with MiXCR, one row per CDR3 protein. This sample carries about 1.4 million distinct CDR3 sequences, around 55% of them seen once, and the ten largest clones take over 5%. Input material: blood. These receptors came from a man aged 18 to 29 in good health.

V gene TRBV5-1 combines with J gene TRBJ2-5; 9 nucleotides match TRBD1. The J call may be wrong; the DNA end is better matched by TRBJ2-7. This CDR3 has 15 amino acids. CDR1 is SGHRS, CDR2 YFSETQ, per germline. The CDR3 protein is CASSTSGTGSFEQYF. The CDR3 DNA is TGCGCCAGCAGCACGTCCGGGACAGGGTCTTTCGAGCAGTACTTC.

This chain connects TRBV5-1 to TRBJ2-1; D uncertain. Trimming took 8 bases from V and 0 from J, leaving 18 bases between them. Germline V gene data show CDR1 as SGHRS and CDR2 as YFSETQ. There are 16 residues in the CDR3. The CDR3 nucleotides are TGCGCCAGTAGAGTAACGACGGTAAGCTCCTACAATGAGCAGTTCTTC. Translating it yields CASRVTTVSSYNEQFF. Based on the CDR3 plus reference TRBV5-1 and TRBJ2-1, the full variable domain is KAGVTQTPRYLIKTRGQQVTLSCSPISGHRSVSWYQQTPGQGLQFLFEYFSETQRNKGNFPGRFSGRQFSNSRSEMNVSTLELGDSALYLCASRVTTVSSYNEQFFGPGTRLTVL.

The chain employs TRBV29-1 and TRBJ2-3; no reliable D call. Germline-derived CDR1 and CDR2 are SQVTM and ANQGSEA. The CDR3 contains 14 residues. Trimming cost V 3 bases and J 1 base, with 11 bases left between them. The CDR3, as DNA: TGCAGCGTTGACCCCGGCCGGGGCACAGATACGCAGTATTTT. It encodes CSVDPGRGTDTQYF.

This clonotype was detected a few times. The J gene is TRBJ2-3, the V gene TRBV4-1; D gene ambiguous. The CDR3 spans 12 residues. V was cut by 5 bases and J by 2 bases, with 5 bases left in between. From germline, CDR1 is MGHRA and CDR2 YSYEKL. CDR3 in DNA: TGCGCCAGCAGCGAAGTCACAGATACGCAGTATTTT. Protein sequence: CASSEVTDTQYF.

Worth noting for this clonotype: The junction shows a germline mismatch at one end, possibly a read error. V usage is TRBV7-2 and J usage is TRBJ2-5; D remains ambiguous. Germline CDR1 reads SGHTA; CDR2 reads FQGNSA. The CDR3 totals 14 residues. This CDR3 is CASSLSAAQETQHF. Written as DNA, the CDR3 is TGTGCCAGCAGCTTATCGGCGGCCCAAGAGACCCAGCACTTC.

The genes are TRBV7-2 and TRBJ1-1, with D maybe TRBD1 (5 bases). V dropped 5 bases and J dropped 1 base, with 20 bases sitting between them. The CDR3 totals 17 residues. CDR1 and CDR2 from the germline V gene are SGHTA and FQGNSA. CDR3 region: CASSPPEAGLWNTEAFF. CDR3 bases: TGTGCCAGCAGCCCCCCGGAGGCAGGGTTATGGAACACTGAAGCTTTCTTT.

The V call is TRBV16, the J call TRBJ1-2; D not resolved. This CDR3 is 12 amino acids long. Per germline, CDR1 KGHSY and CDR2 FQNENV. The V and J ends lost 2 bases and 7 bases respectively, with 8 bases between them. This CDR3 is CASSQRGSGYTF. The CDR3 DNA follows: TGTGCCAGCAGCCAACGGGGTAGTGGCTACACCTTC.

This clonotype was observed a single time. This chain uses TRBV12-3 or TRBV12-4 with TRBJ2-3; the D is unclear. CDR3 length: 13 amino acids. V dropped 1 base and J dropped 6 bases, with 8 bases sitting between them. CDR3 nucleotide sequence: TGTGCCAGCAGTTTAGACGTACCGGATACGCAGTATTTT. This codes for CASSLDVPDTQYF.

As DNA, the CDR3 is TGCGCCAGCAGCCCAAAGACTAGCGGGAGGGCCGCGAATGAGCAGTACTTC. Encoded protein: CASSPKTSGRAANEQYF. The V and J genes are TRBV4-1 and TRBJ2-5, with 14 positions matching TRBD2. This CDR3 is 17 amino acids long. Per germline, CDR1 MGHRA and CDR2 YSYEKL. Losses at the gene ends were 4 bases for V and 11 bases for J; bases not matched to a gene: 15.

This clonotype occurred a few times. The chain carries TRBV27 and TRBJ2-1; D may be TRBD2 (5 bases). Germline V gene data show CDR1 as MNHEY and CDR2 as SMNVEV (reference sequence). This CDR3 comprises 15 residues. V was trimmed by 2 bases and J by 7 bases, leaving 15 bases between them. The CDR3 DNA reads TGTGCCAGCAGTTTAAGCCTAGCAATGATAAATGAGCAGTTCTTC. Protein sequence: CASSLSLAMINEQFF.

V and J are TRBV2 and TRBJ2-7; TRBD2 might be the D (5 bases). V lost 7 bases to trimming and J lost 3 bases, with 13 bases between them. The CDR3 extends over 13 amino acids. Germline assignment: CDR1 SNHLY and CDR2 FYNNEI. The CDR3 loop is CASNGGRDYEQYF. CDR3 nucleotide sequence: TGTGCCAGCAACGGAGGCAGAGACTACGAGCAGTACTTC.

The rearrangement uses TRBV7-9 and TRBJ1-4; D may be TRBD1 (6 bases). Germline V lookup: CDR1 SEHNR, CDR2 FQNEAQ (reference sequence). Trimming cost V 5 bases and J 8 bases, with 24 bases left between them. The length of the CDR3 is 17 residues. This CDR3 reads CASSGLLGGQVKEKLFF. The CDR3 DNA reads TGTGCCAGCAGCGGGTTACTAGGGGGACAAGTAAAGGAAAAACTGTTTTTT.

The chain joins TRBV28 to TRBJ2-3; the D call may be TRBD1 or TRBD2 (5 bases each). The ends were cut back, 10 bases at V and 3 bases at J, with 20 bases in the middle. Germline V gene lookup returns CDR1 MDHEN and CDR2 SYDVKM. This CDR3 spans 15 amino acids. This CDR3 is CAIQTRDLPTDTQYF. In nucleotides, the CDR3 is TGTGCCATCCAAACCAGGGACCTTCCGACAGATACGCAGTATTTT.

This chain uses TRBV21-1 with TRBJ1-1. TRBV21-1 has pseudogene status. The CDR3 spans 15 residues. The CDR3 DNA sequence: TGTGCCAGCCATGCAACAAGAGGGATGAACACTGAAGCTTTCTTT. Protein sequence: CASHATRGMNTEAFF.

The chain has TRBV10-3 and TRBJ1-2, with TRBD1 matching over 11 bases. The CDR3 loop spans 15 amino acids. Germline CDR1 ENHRY, CDR2 SYGVKD. V shed 6 bases and J 4 bases; nucleotides not matched to a gene: 7. The DNA for the CDR3 is TGTGCCATCAGAGGACAGGGGGCGGGAGTCTATGGCTACACCTTC. Translated: CAIRGQGAGVYGYTF.

The rearrangement joins TRBV5-6 to TRBJ2-7, with 10 bases lining up with TRBD1. V lost 3 bases, J lost 7 bases, and 16 bases stayed unmatched. The CDR3 has 17 residues. Per germline, CDR1 SGHDT and CDR2 YYEEEE. The CDR3 nucleotides read TGTGCCAGCAGCTGGGGACTCGGGACAGGGGCGCACAATGAGCAGTACTTC. Protein product: CASSWGLGTGAHNEQYF.

The chain carries TRBV6-2 or TRBV6-3 and TRBJ2-3; 8 bases agree with TRBD2. Germline assignment: CDR1 MNHEY and CDR2 SVGEGT. The CDR3 spans 17 residues. J lost 0 bases, V lost 6 bases, and 11 bases had no gene match. The CDR3, as DNA: TGTGCCAGCAGCCCCCCTCCAGCGGGGGCTAGCACAGATACGCAGTATTTT. It translates to CASSPPPAGASTDTQYF.

This clonotype has a single count. The chain joins TRBV11-3 to TRBJ1-2; perhaps TRBD1 as D (6 bases). The CDR3 consists of 14 residues. Germline assignment: CDR1 SGHNT and CDR2 YENEEA. Trimming pared 9 bases from V and 4 bases from J, leaving 18 bases between. The CDR3 sequence: CARAGGGRFYGYTF. In nucleotides, the CDR3 is TGTGCCAGAGCCGGGGGCGGGAGATTCTATGGCTACACCTTC.

The chain uses TRBV10-3 and TRBJ2-5; 8 positions agree with TRBD2. Per the germline V gene, CDR1 is ENHRY and CDR2 is SYGVKD. The CDR3 spans 14 residues. V trimming: 8 bases; J trimming: 0 bases; junction bases outside the gene matches: 5. CDR3 loop: CAIAASGHQETQYF. In nucleotides, the CDR3 is TGTGCCATCGCGGCTAGCGGGCACCAAGAGACCCAGTACTTC.

This chain links TRBV20-1 with TRBJ2-6, with 7 bases fitting TRBD2. This CDR3 contains 18 residues. CDR1 and CDR2 from the germline V gene are DFQATT and SNEGSKA (reference sequence). V gave up 3 bases and J gave up 0 bases; unmatched junction bases: 11. The DNA of the CDR3 is TGCAGTGCTAGGTCAAAGGGAGGGGACCTCTCTGGGGCCAACGTCCTGACTTTC. It encodes CSARSKGGDLSGANVLTF.

This chain uses TRBV15 with TRBJ1-2; 7 nucleotides agree with TRBD1. CDR3 length: 17 amino acids. V lost 2 bases to trimming and J lost 2 bases; unmatched junction nucleotides: 11. Germline CDR1 LNHNV, CDR2 YYDKDF (reference sequence). In nucleotides, the CDR3 is TGTGCCACCAGCAGACCTCAGGGACAGTTGGCGAACTATGGCTACACCTTC. The encoded protein is CATSRPQGQLANYGYTF. The whole variable domain, filled in from reference TRBV15 and TRBJ1-2, reads DAMVIQNPRYQVTQFGKPVTLSCSQTLNHNVMYWYQQKSSQAPKLLFHYYDKDFNNEADTPDNFQSRRPNTSFCFLDIRSPGLGDTAMYLCATSRPQGQLANYGYTFGSGTRLTVV.

This clonotype was counted a few times. The chain is built from TRBV7-2 and TRBJ2-5; 9 bases map to TRBD2. The V gene's germline CDR1 is SGHTA and CDR2 FQGNSA. The junction had 12 bases not matched to a gene; V was cut back by 5 bases and J by 11 bases. The CDR3 loop spans 14 amino acids. CDR3 amino acids: CASSPSAGGSSQYF. CDR3 nucleotides: TGTGCCAGCAGCCCATCAGCGGGGGGCAGTTCGCAGTACTTC.

This clonotype was seen just once. The genes are TRBV3-1 and TRBJ1-4, with a weak D call TRBD1 (5 bases). Per the germline V gene, CDR1 is LGHDT and CDR2 is YNNKEL (reference sequence). The CDR3 runs 13 residues. V shed 11 bases and J shed 8 bases, with 18 bases lying between them. In DNA form, the CDR3 reads TGTGCCGCTGCAGGGACGGCGACGGAAAAACTGTTTTTT. Translated: CAAAGTATEKLFF.

The CDR3 is CASSPGQESNEKLFF. The CDR3 DNA sequence: TGCGCCAGCAGCCCGGGACAGGAGTCCAATGAAAAACTGTTTTTT. This rearrangement joins TRBV5-1 to TRBJ1-4; 8 bases are a match to TRBD1. The V segment lost 4 bases and the J segment 5 bases; nucleotides outside the gene matches: 7. CDR1 is SGHRS, CDR2 YFSETQ, per germline. The CDR3 consists of 15 residues.

The gene calls are TRBV7-2 and TRBJ2-4, with D maybe TRBD2 (5 bases). With 5 bases removed from V and 8 bases from J, the gap between germline ends came to 16 bases. The CDR3 extends over 14 amino acids. Germline assignment: CDR1 SGHTA and CDR2 FQGNSA. CDR3 amino acids: CASSTGVGLDIQYF. The CDR3 DNA reads as TGTGCCAGCAGCACCGGGGTGGGGTTGGACATTCAGTACTTC.

On this clonotype itself: The junction and the germline gene differ at one end; a read error may be behind it. This chain uses TRBV14 with TRBJ2-1; D possibly corresponds to TRBD2 (5 bases). Germline CDR1 SGHDN, CDR2 FVKESK. The CDR3 length is 13 residues. For the CDR3, the DNA is TGTGCCAGCAGCCAAGGACTAATCAATGGGCAGTTCTTC. Encoded protein: CASSQGLINGQFF.

V usage is TRBV21-1 and J usage is TRBJ2-3. TRBV21-1 is classified as a pseudogene. CDR3 size: 14 residues. CDR3 sequence: CASSKEGFTDTQYF. The CDR3 nucleotides are TGTGCCAGCAGCAAAGAGGGTTTCACAGATACGCAGTATTTT.

The chain has TRBV6-1 and TRBJ1-2; no firm D call. The V gene's germline CDR1 is MNHNS and CDR2 SASEGT. V lost 5 bases to trimming and J lost 4 bases, with 17 bases between them. The CDR3 consists of 15 residues. CDR3: CASSPDFRVFYGYTF. The CDR3 DNA reads TGTGCCAGCAGTCCGGATTTTAGGGTTTTCTATGGCTACACCTTC.

The J gene is TRBJ1-2, the V gene TRBV10-2; a weak D match, TRBD1 (6 bases). Per the germline V gene, CDR1 is WSHSY and CDR2 is SAAADI. V lost 0 bases and J lost 4, with 12 bases in between. The CDR3 extends over 15 amino acids. The CDR3 region is CASSESPQGSYGYTF. CDR3 bases: TGCGCCAGCAGTGAGTCGCCACAGGGAAGCTATGGCTACACCTTC.